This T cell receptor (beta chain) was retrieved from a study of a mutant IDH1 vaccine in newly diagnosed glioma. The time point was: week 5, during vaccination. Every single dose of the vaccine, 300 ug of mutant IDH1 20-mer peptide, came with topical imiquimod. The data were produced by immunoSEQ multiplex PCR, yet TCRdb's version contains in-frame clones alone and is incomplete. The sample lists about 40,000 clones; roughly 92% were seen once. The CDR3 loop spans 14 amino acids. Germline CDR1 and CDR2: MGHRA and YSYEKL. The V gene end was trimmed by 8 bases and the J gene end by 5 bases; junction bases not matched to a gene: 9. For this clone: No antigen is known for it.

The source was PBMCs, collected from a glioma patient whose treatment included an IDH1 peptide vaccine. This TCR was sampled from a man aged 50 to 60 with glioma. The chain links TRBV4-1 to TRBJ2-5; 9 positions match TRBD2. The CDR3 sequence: CASRASSGSETQYF. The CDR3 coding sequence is TGCGCCAGCCGCGCTAGTAGCGGGAGTGAGACCCAGTACTTC.